This TCR beta chain was found in a study of blood T cell repertoires in COVID-19. Study-level background: Samples of COVID-19 (acute and convalescent) were obtained from the United States, Italy and Spain. PBMCs, B-cell-depleted T cells, or T cells provided the cDNA or gDNA that made up the material.

V lost 5 bases to trimming and J lost 3 bases, with 14 bases between them. The CDR3 is 16 amino acids. Germline CDR1 MGHRA, CDR2 YSYEKL. Authors' processing steps: Estimation of nucleated cell counts relied on the amplification of reference gene primers. Produced via immunoSEQ multiplex PCR; TCRdb's table is partial and in-frame only. D and trimming come from the DNA, and the V and J calls and clone size come from that table. The data hold about 83,000 clones, with 88% observed a single time. The J gene is TRBJ1-6, the V gene TRBV4-1; unclear D gene. This sequence originates from a human donor in a cohort sampled during active COVID-19. Sequenced: peripheral blood. In DNA, the CDR3 is TGCGCCAGCAGCACCCAGGCCGGATTCTATAATTCACCCCTCCACTTT. It codes for CASSTQAGFYNSPLHF.